What follows describes a single TCR beta chain. Its antigen is currently unknown. Germline CDR1 SGHRS, CDR2 YFSETQ. The junction had 16 bases not matched to a gene; V was cut back by 4 bases and J by 3 bases. The CDR3 contains 19 residues. The data derive from a study of PD-L1 blockade in urothelial cancer. For the study at large: Male sex and bladder-origin urothelial cancer were recorded for about nine tenths of the roughly 29 patients. Regarding the study as a whole: Those with durable benefit had larger increases in tumor-associated blood clones at 3 weeks.

The protocol was immunoSEQ multiplex PCR, while the TCRdb copy is restricted to in-frame clones and leaves out a portion. The data hold 40,000 or so clones, with 70% to 90% observed a single time. Time point indicated: peripheral blood 6 weeks after treatment start. The TCR comes from a man aged 55-75 years with urothelial cancer. This chain links TRBV5-1 with TRBJ2-3; 11 bases align to TRBD2. The material sequenced was PBMCs, taken around atezolizumab (anti-PD-L1) treatment. The CDR3, as DNA: TGCGCCAGCAGCCTTGGAGGTAGCGGGAGGGCCTTACAGACAGATACGCAGTATTTT. Residues: CASSLGGSGRALQTDTQYF.